Detailed here is one T cell receptor beta chain. The CDR3 runs to 14 residues. V lost 6 bases and J lost 5; bases outside the gene matches: 5. CDR1 is SGHTA, CDR2 FQGNSA, per germline. This sample stems from a study of T cells in localized non-small cell lung cancer. Assay used: immunoSEQ multiplex PCR; TCRdb lists only in-frame clones, some missing. The data show about 25,000 clones, about 92% seen once. The sequencing used peripheral blood, collected before any cancer treatment. The TCR sequence derives from a man between 40 and 75 years old with stage III squamous cell lung carcinoma. V gene TRBV7-2 combines with J gene TRBJ1-2; 11 bases are a match to TRBD1. The CDR3 loop reads CASSRGQGAYGYTF. The CDR3 nucleotides are TGTGCCAGCAGTCGTGGACAGGGGGCTTATGGCTACACCTTC.